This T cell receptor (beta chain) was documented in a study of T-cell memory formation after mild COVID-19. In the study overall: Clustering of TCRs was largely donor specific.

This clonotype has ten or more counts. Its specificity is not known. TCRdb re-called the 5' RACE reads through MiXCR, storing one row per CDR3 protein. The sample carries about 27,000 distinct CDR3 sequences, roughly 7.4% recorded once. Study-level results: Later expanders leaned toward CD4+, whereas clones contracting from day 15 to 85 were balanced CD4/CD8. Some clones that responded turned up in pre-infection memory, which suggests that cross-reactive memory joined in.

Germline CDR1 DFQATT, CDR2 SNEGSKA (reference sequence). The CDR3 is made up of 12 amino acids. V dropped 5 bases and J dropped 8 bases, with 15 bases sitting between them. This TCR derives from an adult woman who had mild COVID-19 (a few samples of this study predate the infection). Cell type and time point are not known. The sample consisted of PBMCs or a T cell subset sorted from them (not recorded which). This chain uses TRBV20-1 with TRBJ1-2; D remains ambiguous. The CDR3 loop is CSAGQNRGGYTF. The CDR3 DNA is TGCAGTGCTGGTCAGAACCGAGGCGGCTACACCTTC.